A selection of T cell receptor beta chains follows, all from one sample in a study of cytomegalovirus exposure and HLA in healthy donors. Sequenced by immunoSEQ multiplex PCR; TCRdb stores in-frame clones only, minus some. The top ten hold 1.5% to 2% of the sample, which has roughly 97,000 clones, around 80% seen once. Sample: PBMCs. The receptor set was obtained from a woman in her forties in good health and CMV-seronegative. CDR3s include the opening cysteine and the closing phenylalanine or tryptophan. Each record gives: clone size, V gene, D gene, J gene, CDR3 protein, CDR3 DNA. A D gene is named only where the DNA matches it firmly. Some rows mark clone size as missing; the rest say once, few, many or name a class of expanded clone.

few	TRBV19	TRBD1	TRBJ1-1	CASSSLGQGRTEAFF	TGTGCCAGTAGTAGTCTCGGACAGGGTCGCACTGAAGCTTTCTTT
NA	TRBV19	TRBD2	TRBJ2-5	CASRLAGGREETQYF	TGTGCCAGTCGATTAGCGGGAGGTCGGGAAGAGACCCAGTACTTC
NA	TRBV6-5	TRBD2	TRBJ2-7	CASSYSASGIYEQYF	TGTGCCAGCAGTTACTCTGCTAGCGGGATCTACGAGCAGTACTTC
NA	TRBV7-9	TRBD1	TRBJ2-1	CASSQITGGNEQFF	TGTGCCAGCAGCCAAATTACAGGGGGCAATGAGCAGTTCTTC
NA	TRBV19	TRBD2	TRBJ2-7	CASSPRTGLAEFYEQYF	TGTGCCAGTAGTCCTCGGACAGGACTAGCGGAGTTCTACGAGCAGTACTTC
NA	TRBV7-2	TRBD1	TRBJ2-7	CASSRGSPGQNRYQYF	TGTGCCAGCAGCCGCGGTTCCCCGGGACAGAACCGGTATCAGTACTTC
NA	TRBV7-8	TRBD1	TRBJ1-4	CASGPRTGTNEKLFF	TGTGCCAGCGGACCCAGGACAGGAACTAATGAAAAACTGTTTTTT
NA	TRBV15	NA	TRBJ1-2	CATSRGEVGYTF	TGTGCCACCAGCAGAGGAGAGGTTGGCTACACCTTC
few	TRBV10-3	TRBD2	TRBJ2-7	CAISQLAGGRQYEQYF	TGTGCCATCAGCCAACTAGCGGGAGGGCGGCAGTACGAGCAGTACTTC
NA	TRBV27	TRBD1	TRBJ2-7	CASSLTDRGLDEQYF	TGTGCCAGCAGTTTGACGGACAGGGGACTGGACGAGCAGTACTTC
NA	TRBV29-1	TRBD2	TRBJ2-7	CSVEGGRAYEQYF	TGCAGCGTTGAAGGCGGGAGGGCCTACGAGCAGTACTTC
NA	TRBV30	NA	TRBJ2-5	CAWSSPPGKETQYF	TGTGCCTGGAGTTCCCCCCCGGGGAAAGAGACCCAGTACTTC
NA	TRBV7-2	TRBD2	TRBJ2-1	CASSPRRLAGNEQFF	TGTGCCAGCAGTCCCCGGCGACTAGCGGGCAATGAGCAGTTCTTC
NA	TRBV2	TRBD2	TRBJ2-2	CASTDTLAGGIGELFF	TGTGCCAGCACAGATACATTAGCGGGAGGGATCGGGGAGCTGTTTTTT
few	TRBV18	TRBD2	TRBJ2-1	CASSLTAGTSVYNEQFF	TGTGCCAGCTCACTAACCGCCGGGACTAGCGTCTACAATGAGCAGTTCTTC
NA	TRBV4-3	NA	TRBJ1-1	CASSQDRAMNTEAFF	TGCGCCAGCAGCCAAGACAGGGCTATGAACACTGAAGCTTTCTTT
NA	TRBV7-9	NA	TRBJ2-5	CSSSLTSPHQTQYF	TGTTCCAGCAGCTTAACTAGCCCCCATCAGACCCAGTACTTC
NA	TRBV6-5	NA	TRBJ2-3	CASSYSGQGGTQYF	TGTGCCAGCAGTTACTCAGGACAAGGTGGGACGCAGTATTTT
NA	TRBV5-5	NA	TRBJ2-1	CASSQQGSSYNEQFF	TGTGCCAGCAGCCAACAGGGAAGCTCCTACAATGAGCAGTTCTTC
NA	TRBV7-9	NA	TRBJ2-2	CASSRTDTGELFF	TGTGCCAGCAGTCGGACAGACACCGGGGAGCTGTTTTTT
few	TRBV9	NA	TRBJ1-1	CASSVEAGSSMNTEAFF	TGTGCCAGCAGCGTAGAAGCAGGATCCTCGATGAACACTGAAGCTTTCTTT
NA	TRBV27	NA	TRBJ2-3	CASSFLKGGPTDTQYF	TGTGCCAGCAGTTTCCTCAAGGGAGGACCGACAGATACGCAGTATTTT
NA	TRBV5-6	NA	TRBJ1-4	CASSLGTAEKLFF	TGTGCCAGCAGCTTGGGGACAGCAGAAAAACTGTTTTTT
NA	TRBV6-6	NA	TRBJ1-3	CASTLSSGYSGNTIYF	TGTGCCAGCACCCTCTCCTCAGGGTACTCTGGAAACACCATATATTTT
NA	TRBV5-5	NA	TRBJ2-1	CASSLGVNEQFF	TGTGCCAGCAGCTTGGGAGTTAATGAGCAGTTCTTC
NA	TRBV7-6	NA	TRBJ2-7	CASSLGRSYEQYF	TGTGCCAGCAGCTTAGGCCGGTCTTACGAGCAGTACTTC
few	TRBV18	TRBD2	TRBJ2-7	CASSPSGSVAYEQYF	TGTGCCAGCTCCCCCAGCGGGAGCGTTGCCTACGAGCAGTACTTC
NA	TRBV10-3	NA	TRBJ1-2	CATGVTGGSNYGYTF	TGTGCCACGGGCGTAACGGGAGGGAGTAACTATGGCTACACCTTC
NA	TRBV7-9	NA	TRBJ1-2	CASSERGMSNYGYTF	TGTGCCAGCAGCGAAAGAGGGATGTCTAACTATGGCTACACCTTC
NA	TRBV7-2	NA	TRBJ2-5	CASSYQRRQETQYF	TGTGCCAGCAGCTACCAACGCAGGCAAGAGACCCAGTACTTC
NA	TRBV10-3	TRBD2	TRBJ2-7	CAISDPRGTSGAYEQYF	TGTGCCATCAGTGACCCGCGAGGGACTAGCGGGGCCTACGAGCAGTACTTC
NA	TRBV7-6	NA	TRBJ2-5	CASSLAGRLGQETQYF	TGTGCCAGCAGCTTAGCAGGTCGGCTAGGTCAAGAGACCCAGTACTTC
few	TRBV6-6	NA	TRBJ1-2	CASSPTDTYGYTF	TGTGCCAGCAGTCCGACAGATACTTATGGCTACACCTTC
NA	TRBV9	TRBD2	TRBJ2-1	CASSKAGASANEQFF	TGTGCCAGCAGCAAAGCGGGAGCATCTGCGAATGAGCAGTTCTTC
few	TRBV4-1	TRBD2	TRBJ2-7	CASSQPPREGPLEQYF	TGCGCCAGCAGCCAACCCCCGCGGGAGGGACCTCTCGAGCAGTACTTC
NA	TRBV11-2	TRBD1	TRBJ1-2	CASSSTGVYGYTF	TGTGCCAGCAGTTCTACAGGGGTCTATGGCTACACCTTC
NA	TRBV27	TRBD2	TRBJ2-2	CASSTGLAGKGTGELFF	TGTGCCAGCAGTACAGGACTAGCGGGAAAGGGCACCGGGGAGCTGTTTTTT
once	TRBV28	NA	TRBJ1-1	CASSLIGGPRGTEAFF	TGTGCCAGCAGTTTAATCGGGGGACCCCGAGGGACTGAAGCTTTCTTT
NA	TRBV9	NA	TRBJ2-3	CASSGGVTDTQYF	TGTGCCAGCAGCGGGGGGGTCACAGATACGCAGTATTTT
NA	TRBV6-6	NA	TRBJ1-2	CASRKQQGHGYTF	TGTGCCAGCAGAAAGCAACAGGGCCATGGCTACACCTTC
NA	TRBV9	TRBD1	TRBJ2-7	CASSAHGTGSYEQYF	TGTGCCAGCAGCGCCCACGGGACAGGGTCCTACGAGCAGTACTTC
NA	TRBV27	TRBD1	TRBJ2-7	CASSFSAGGSYEQYF	TGTGCCAGCAGTTTCTCGGCAGGGGGCTCCTACGAGCAGTACTTC
NA	TRBV5-1	TRBD1	TRBJ1-6	CASSLQRDRDSPLHF	TGCGCCAGCAGCTTGCAGCGGGACAGGGACTCACCCCTCCACTTT
NA	TRBV20-1	NA	TRBJ2-7	CSARVGNEQYF	TGCAGTGCTAGGGTCGGGAACGAGCAGTACTTC
NA	TRBV7-2	NA	TRBJ1-1	CASSLRPVGGMMNTEAFF	TGTGCCAGCAGCTTACGTCCCGTAGGGGGTATGATGAACACTGAAGCTTTCTTT
NA	TRBV28	TRBD1	TRBJ2-5	CASSSPHWTGVETQYF	TGTGCCAGCAGTTCGCCTCACTGGACAGGGGTAGAGACCCAGTACTTC
NA	TRBV6-1	TRBD1	TRBJ2-3	CASSHRDRTDTQYF	TGTGCCAGCAGCCACCGGGACAGAACAGATACGCAGTATTTT
NA	TRBV7-9	TRBD2	TRBJ2-5	CASSLTSGRETQYF	TGTGCCAGCAGCTTAACTAGCGGGAGGGAGACCCAGTACTTC
NA	TRBV29-1	NA	TRBJ1-2	CSVEGGGGYTF	TGCAGCGTTGAGGGCGGAGGAGGCTACACCTTC